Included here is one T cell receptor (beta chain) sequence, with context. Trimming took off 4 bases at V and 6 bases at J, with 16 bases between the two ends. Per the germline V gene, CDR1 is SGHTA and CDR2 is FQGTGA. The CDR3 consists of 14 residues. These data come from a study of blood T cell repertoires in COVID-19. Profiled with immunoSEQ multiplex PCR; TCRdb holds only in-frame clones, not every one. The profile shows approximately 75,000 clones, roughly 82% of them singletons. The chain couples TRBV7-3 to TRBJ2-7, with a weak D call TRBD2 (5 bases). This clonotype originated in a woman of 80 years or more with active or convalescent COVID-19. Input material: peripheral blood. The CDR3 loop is CASSWGPTSLEQYF. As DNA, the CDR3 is TGTGCCAGCAGCTGGGGTCCCACTAGTCTCGAGCAGTACTTC.